These T cell receptor beta chains were read from a single sample in a study of CD8 T cells in Susac syndrome. Via MiXCR, TCRdb re-called the immunoSEQ multiplex PCR reads, giving one row per CDR3 protein. This sample carries about 170,000 distinct CDR3 sequences, 80% to 95% of them seen once, and the ten largest clones take 0.09% to 0.095%. The sequencing input was CD4+ T cells from PBMCs. These receptors all stem from a human donor with multiple sclerosis. Both conserved end residues are part of each CDR3. Fields, in order: D gene, clone size, J gene, V gene, CDR3 DNA, CDR3 protein. A D gene is named only where the DNA matches it firmly. The size entry is marked missing in some rows and otherwise reads once, few, many or a size class.

TRBD1,.,TRBJ1-1,TRBV7-6,TGTGCCAGCAGCTCCGGACAGGCCGCTTTCTTT,CASSSGQAAFF
TRBD2,.,TRBJ2-3,TRBV5-4,TGTGCCAGCAGCTTCTTTACTAGCGGGGTCACAGATACGCAGTATTTT,CASSFFTSGVTDTQYF
TRBD1,.,TRBJ2-6,TRBV12-3/TRBV12-4,TGTGCCAGCAGTCCCCTAACAGGGGCAACCTCTGGGGCCAACGTCCTGACTTTC,CASSPLTGATSGANVLTF
TRBD1,.,TRBJ2-1,TRBV24-1,TGTGCCACCAGTGCCCGGGACAGGGGGACTAACAATGAGCAGTTCTTC,CATSARDRGTNNEQFF
.,.,TRBJ2-1,TRBV12-3/TRBV12-4,TGTGCCAGCAGCGACTTAGGGGGTGCCTCCTACAATGAGCAGTTCTTC,CASSDLGGASYNEQFF
.,.,TRBJ1-4,TRBV6-5,TGTGCCAGCAGTTACCAGACAGGAAATGAAAAACTGTTTTTT,CASSYQTGNEKLFF
.,.,TRBJ2-7,TRBV20-1,TGCAGTGCTTCTCCGAAGGGTCCGGACGAGCAGTACTTC,CSASPKGPDEQYF
.,once,TRBJ1-2,TRBV6-6,TGTGCCAGCAATCAGGGTGGCTATGGCTACACCTTC,CASNQGGYGYTF
TRBD2,.,TRBJ2-7,TRBV20-1,TGCAGTACTTCTTTAGCGGGGGGCCTAAGCTCCTACGAGCAGTACTTC,CSTSLAGGLSSYEQYF
.,.,TRBJ1-2,TRBV28,TGTGCCAGCATGGGGGTTGGCTACACCTTC,CASMGVGYTF
.,once,TRBJ1-3,TRBV10-3,TGTGCCATCAGGGGACCTGGAAACACCATATATTTT,CAIRGPGNTIYF
.,.,TRBJ2-2,TRBV20-1,TGCAGTGCTAGAGATAATGAAAGGAACACCGGGGAGCTGTTTTTT,CSARDNERNTGELFF
.,.,TRBJ2-1,TRBV10-3,TGTGCCATCAGTGAGGTTGGTAATGAGCAGTTCTTC,CAISEVGNEQFF
.,.,TRBJ1-2,TRBV28,TGTGCCAGCTTGGGGGTCGCTTATGGCTACACCTTC,CASLGVAYGYTF
.,once,TRBJ2-7,TRBV28,TGTGCCAGCAGTTTATATCAGGGCCCCAACGAGCAGTACTTC,CASSLYQGPNEQYF
TRBD1,.,TRBJ1-6,TRBV6-5,TGTGCCAGCAGTTACCGGGACAGGGACAATTCACCCCTCCACTTT,CASSYRDRDNSPLHF
.,once,TRBJ2-4,TRBV12-3/TRBV12-4,TGTGCCATCAGACGTGGGGACACAAACATTCAGTACTTC,CAIRRGDTNIQYF
.,.,TRBJ2-7,TRBV27,TGTGCCAGCAGTTTAAAGCCCTACTACGAGCAGTACTTC,CASSLKPYYEQYF
.,.,TRBJ2-7,TRBV24-1,TGTGCCACCAGTGCCCTGACGGTCTACGAGCAGTACTTC,CATSALTVYEQYF
.,.,TRBJ2-7,TRBV11-1,TGTGCCAGCAGACGAACCGGGACGGGAACAGGCGAGCAGTACTTC,CASRRTGTGTGEQYF
TRBD2,.,TRBJ2-5,TRBV30,TGTGCCTGGAGTAGCGGGAGTGAGACCCAGTACTTC,CAWSSGSETQYF
.,.,TRBJ2-3,TRBV11-2,TGTGCCAGCTTCCCGTTGAGAAGTTCTAGCACAGATACGCAGTATTTT,CASFPLRSSSTDTQYF
.,.,TRBJ1-2,TRBV9,TGTGCCAGCAGCGTAGAGGGTTCCAACTATGGCTACACCTTC,CASSVEGSNYGYTF
.,.,TRBJ2-5,TRBV3-1,TGTCAACGGTCTTTGCCCGAGACCCAGTACTTC,CQRSLPETQYF
TRBD2,.,TRBJ2-3,TRBV6-5,TGTGCCAGCAGTTCCCTAGCGGGGGGTTACACAGATACGCAGTATTTT,CASSSLAGGYTDTQYF
.,.,TRBJ1-5,TRBV6-6,TGTGCCAGCAGTTACTCGTCGTCCCCCAATCAGCCCCAGCATTTT,CASSYSSSPNQPQHF
.,.,TRBJ1-2,TRBV11-2,TGTGCCAGCAGCTTAGGAGACAGAGGCTACACCTTC,CASSLGDRGYTF
.,.,TRBJ2-1,TRBV20-1,TGCAGTGCTAGATTGGCGGGGCGCACACCTTACAATGAGCAGTTCTTC,CSARLAGRTPYNEQFF
.,.,TRBJ2-7,TRBV5-1,TGCGCCAGCAGGGCATCACGCGAGCAGTACTTC,CASRASREQYF
TRBD2,few,TRBJ2-7,TRBV7-2,TGTGCCAGCAGCCAACTAGCGGGGGGCGGGGAGCAGTACTTC,CASSQLAGGGEQYF
TRBD1,.,TRBJ1-3,TRBV3-1,TGTGCCAGCAGTCCGGGACAGGCCTTGGCGGACACCATATATTTT,CASSPGQALADTIYF
TRBD2,.,TRBJ2-7,TRBV5-4,TGTGCCACCGGACTAGCGGGAGGCGAGCAGTACTTC,CATGLAGGEQYF
.,.,TRBJ2-5,TRBV5-1,TGCGCCAGCAGCTTACTGATCCTCCAAGAGACCCAGTACTTC,CASSLLILQETQYF
TRBD2,.,TRBJ2-3,TRBV4-1,TGCGCCAGCGCGACTAGCGGGGCGGATACGCAGTATTTT,CASATSGADTQYF
TRBD2,.,TRBJ2-3,TRBV11-2,TGTGCCAGCATCCGGACTAGCGGGAGTAGGAGAGGTACGCAGTATTTT,CASIRTSGSRRGTQYF
.,.,TRBJ1-2,TRBV3-1,TGTGCCAGCAGCCCCGCGGGGAGGGCTGGCTACACCTTC,CASSPAGRAGYTF
.,.,TRBJ1-2,TRBV30,TGTGCCTGGATTCCGGGGGCAGGTGGCTACACCTTC,CAWIPGAGGYTF
TRBD1,.,TRBJ2-3,TRBV5-8,TGTGCCAGCAGCTTGGTGAGACAGGGGACAGATACGCAGTATTTT,CASSLVRQGTDTQYF
TRBD2,.,TRBJ2-3,TRBV15,TGTGCCACCAGCAGAGGGGGGGGATTAGCAGATACGCAGTATTTT,CATSRGGGLADTQYF
TRBD2,.,TRBJ2-3,TRBV2,TGTGCCAGCAGTGCGGGGCGGGAGTTGACAGATACGCAGTATTTT,CASSAGRELTDTQYF
.,few,TRBJ2-1,TRBV3-1,TGTGCCAGCAGCCAAGCTGAGTGGGGAGAGCAGTTCTTC,CASSQAEWGEQFF
.,.,TRBJ2-7,TRBV6-2/TRBV6-3,TGTGCCAGCAGTTATGCGGCCCGCCGCCCATACGAGCAGTACTTC,CASSYAARRPYEQYF
.,.,TRBJ1-1,TRBV19,TGTGCCAGTATTATCGGGGGGCAGTACACTGAAGCTTTCTTT,CASIIGGQYTEAFF
.,.,TRBJ1-1,TRBV29-1,TGCAGCGTTGTTTATGGGGTCACGAACACTGAAGCTTTCTTT,CSVVYGVTNTEAFF
.,.,TRBJ1-2,TRBV19,TGTGCCAGTAGTATACGGACGGATTACCATTGCACCTTC,CASSIRTDYHCTF
.,.,TRBJ2-2,TRBV9,TGTGCCAGCAGGGGGGTCGCGAACACCGGGGAGCTGTTTTTT,CASRGVANTGELFF
.,once,TRBJ1-5,TRBV30,TGTGCCTGGAGTGACGGGCTGCGGTATCAGCCCCAGCATTTT,CAWSDGLRYQPQHF
TRBD1,.,TRBJ1-2,TRBV29-1,TGCAGCGGAAAACAGGGGGCAGAGAACTATGGCTACACCTTC,CSGKQGAENYGYTF
.,.,TRBJ1-3,TRBV15,TGTGCCACCTCTTCTTCTGGAAACACCATATATTTT,CATSSSGNTIYF
.,.,TRBJ1-1,TRBV18,TGTGCCAGCTCACCAGGGACTCAGGAAGCTTTCTTT,CASSPGTQEAFF
.,.,TRBJ2-5,TRBV24-1,TGTGCCACCAGCGAGCACGGACCGAAAGAGACCCAGTACTTC,CATSEHGPKETQYF
.,few,TRBJ2-7,TRBV30,TGTGCCTGGAGTCGCGCGCCGTACGAGCAGTACTTC,CAWSRAPYEQYF
.,.,TRBJ2-3,TRBV5-6,TGTGCCAGCAGCTTGCTAAAAGGGATCCCGCCAGATACGCAGTATTTT,CASSLLKGIPPDTQYF
TRBD1,.,TRBJ1-1,TRBV27,TGTGCCAGCAGTTATGGACGGACAGGGGCTGAAGCTTTCTTT,CASSYGRTGAEAFF
.,.,TRBJ1-2,TRBV28,TGTGCCAGCAGTGCCTCCACCCCGGACAACACCTTC,CASSASTPDNTF
.,.,TRBJ1-4,TRBV15,TGTGCCACCAGCGCCACGCCAGAGAAGGATGAAAAACTGTTTTTT,CATSATPEKDEKLFF
.,few,TRBJ2-7,TRBV29-1,TGCAGCGTCGTAGATGGGGGACCAACCTACGAGCAGTACTTC,CSVVDGGPTYEQYF
TRBD1,few,TRBJ1-3,TRBV11-2,TGTGCCAGCAGCTCCACCCAGGGGGCAAGAGGGAACACCATATATTTT,CASSSTQGARGNTIYF
TRBD2,.,TRBJ2-1,TRBV9,TGTGCCAGCAGCGTAGCGGGAGGACACAATGAGCAGTTCTTC,CASSVAGGHNEQFF